The entry that follows covers one TCR beta chain sequence. This clonotype occurred once. It lacks a known antigen. This could be a read error, since a much larger clone is one nucleotide away. TCR beta CDR3 regions were amplified from RNA transcripts for repertoire sequencing. HTBI primers and the Qiagen OneStep RT-PCR kit were used in a first-round RT-PCR, which was followed by a second-round multiplex PCR, size selection and purification. The libraries underwent paired-end sequencing with 100 bp reads on an Illumina HiSeq2000. The study's own analysis went as follows. SOAPnuke was used to process the reads, removing any read that contained adapters or uncalled bases, had a mean Phred below 15, or lacked an exact match to the constant primer or identifier. High-quality paired reads were merged with COPE v1.2.5. Clonotypes were defined as unique nucleotide sequences and were aligned to IMGT TRB V, D and J references using MiTCR v1.1. Only V-J combinations with frequency above 0.0001 were analysed, covering over 98% of repertoires. For each V-J combination, a TCR clonal expansion and chaos score was defined as the ratio of F50 clonal expansion to chaos observed in the TCRdist matrix. Welch's t-statistics and random forest were used to narrow the features down to about twelve V-J combinations, which were then fed into a naive Bayes classifier. The Morisita-Horn index was used to measure how similar the thyroid and blood repertoires were. TCRdb ran its own pipeline on the public reads, namely fastp trimming at Q25 and MiXCR clone calling, and kept in-frame beta chains. Identical CDR3 protein sequences are pooled into one entry, listed with their most common genes and DNA. These V and J calls derive from TCRdb rather than the authors' analysis. The sample records some 410,000 distinct CDR3 sequences, approximately 21% of which are singletons. The ten largest make up approximately 3% of the sample.

A patient counted as having stable hyperthyroidism if there was no progression to ophthalmopathy within 18 months of follow-up. Hyperthyroidism patients were newly diagnosed, were aged 18 to 65 years, and had a disease duration under 2 months. Anyone with other autoimmune diseases, uncontrolled infections, pregnancy or lactation was excluded from the study. Clinical symptoms, serum thyroxine, TRAb, thyroid ultrasound and orbital computed tomography were used for diagnosis. PBMCs were isolated from approximately 10 ml of fresh peripheral blood by Ficoll-Paque density gradient centrifugation. Trizol reagent was used to extract the total RNA, and its quality was then checked on an Agilent 2100 Bioanalyzer. CDR1 and CDR2, per the germline V gene (reference sequence), are GTSNPN and SVGIG. The CDR3 starts with the cysteine, ends with the phenylalanine, and has 13 residues. Only the CDR3 DNA is retained, 39 bases long and in frame from the first base.

The data were taken from a study of Graves' ophthalmopathy and Graves' hyperthyroidism (dated by TCRdb to the late 2010s). Context from the whole study: Peripheral blood was collected at initial diagnosis, prior to any treatment. To tell Graves' ophthalmopathy apart from Graves' hyperthyroidism, and to predict which patients would progress to ophthalmopathy, the study relied on TCR beta repertoire signatures. In total, 135 blood samples were TCR-sequenced: 40 to 45 ophthalmopathy, 80 or so hyperthyroidism and about 17 hyperthyroidism-to-ophthalmopathy patients. To explore V-J signatures that distinguish ophthalmopathy from hyperthyroidism, a discovery set of about a hundred patients was enrolled, made up of under 50 with ophthalmopathy and 57 with stable hyperthyroidism. An independent validation cohort comprised some 19 hyperthyroidism patients and about 16 patients who later progressed from hyperthyroidism to ophthalmopathy. In over 5 hyperthyroidism patients, the T-cell repertoire of thyroid tissue was compared with the T-cell repertoire of blood. Following sampling, methimazole starting at 30 mg daily was administered to hyperthyroidism patients, and high-dose intravenous methylprednisolone was administered to ophthalmopathy patients. For training and testing, the 95 to 100 patients in the discovery cohort were randomly divided in a 7:3 ratio. Broader findings and caveats from the paper: In validation, the model predicted ophthalmopathy progression with about 64% sensitivity and roughly 78% specificity; more than ten predicted patients were CT-confirmed with GO in a median of 6.5 months. In cross-validation, the 13-signature model distinguished ophthalmopathy from stable hyperthyroidism with 85% to 90% sensitivity and roughly 81% specificity, and in the test set the corresponding values were approximately 80% and 68%. Among expanded thyroid clonotypes with frequency above 0.001, most also showed up in blood, which suggests that blood repertoires may reflect the thyroid immune response. No statistical method was used to predetermine the sample size, and group allocation was not hidden from the investigators.

The chain links TRBV30 with TRBJ1-5; the D gene identity is not certain. Sequenced input: peripheral blood. The sequence derives from a woman younger than 30 with stable Graves' hyperthyroidism. Donor details come from another sample of the same person, matched by shared clones. The CDR3 reads CVWSDSSNQPQHF. The nucleotide sequence is TGTGTCTGGAGTGACTCTAGCAATCAGCCCCAGCATTTT.